This entry lists 15 T cell receptor beta chains sequenced from one sample in a study of long-term antiretroviral therapy in people with HIV. It was version v3.0 of the immunoSEQ assay that was run at survey level. Clones were sequenced by immunoSEQ multiplex PCR, and TCRdb holds only the in-frame ones, with some missing. In the table there are approximately 12,000 clones, approximately 90% of which are singletons. Sequenced here: unsorted PBMCs, sampled 0.2 years before starting antiretroviral therapy. The receptor source for this set is a woman aged 40 to 50 with HIV.

The chain recombines TRBV7-2 with TRBJ1-6; 7 nucleotides line up with TRBD1. Germline V CDR1 and CDR2: SGHTA, FQGNSA. This CDR3 has 16 amino acids. J gave up 10 bases and V 6 bases, and 15 bases lay outside the gene matches. The CDR3 region has the DNA TGTGCCAGCAGTCTGACCGGAACAGGGGTCGACTCACCCCTCCACTTT. Amino acid sequence: CASSLTGTGVDSPLHF.

J is TRBJ2-7 and V is TRBV5-1; weak D call: TRBD2 (5 bases). Germline V CDR1 and CDR2: SGHRS, YFSETQ. Between the trimmed V and J ends, which lost 3 bases and 0 bases, there was a span of 13 bases. The CDR3 extends over 15 amino acids. CDR3 amino acids: CASSSQVGDSYEQYF. The CDR3 DNA reads as TGCGCCAGCAGCTCGCAGGTGGGAGACTCCTACGAGCAGTACTTC.

The chain has TRBV6-1 and TRBJ1-2, with D unresolved. In germline, CDR1 is MNHNS, CDR2 SASEGT. The CDR3 loop spans 12 amino acids. The ends were cut back, 6 bases at V and 5 bases at J, with 10 bases in the middle. The CDR3 spells CASSGGVYGYTF. CDR3 in DNA: TGTGCCAGCAGCGGCGGGGTTTATGGCTACACCTTC.

V and J are TRBV5-4 and TRBJ1-2, with D possibly being TRBD1 (5 bases). V shed 0 bases and J shed 4 bases, with 10 bases lying between them. The CDR3 is made up of 14 amino acids. Germline values: CDR1 SGHNT, CDR2 YYREEE (reference sequence). The CDR3 reads CASSLAPDSYGYTF. As DNA, the CDR3 is TGTGCCAGCAGCTTGGCCCCAGACAGCTATGGCTACACCTTC.

The chain recombines TRBV7-9 with TRBJ1-1; the match to TRBD1 covers 7 bases. J was trimmed by 4 bases and V by 5 bases; bases with no gene match: 4. This CDR3 spans 13 amino acids. Germline CDR1 SEHNR, CDR2 FQNEAQ (reference sequence). CDR3 in amino acids: CASSQTGTTEAFF. The CDR3 nucleotides read TGTGCCAGCAGCCAGACAGGGACCACTGAAGCTTTCTTT.

CDR3 sequence reads: CASSLGTPYGYTF. Here the CDR3 DNA reads TGTGCCAGCAGCTTAGGGACGCCCTATGGCTACACCTTC. The chain combines TRBV7-6 with TRBJ1-2; D is ambiguous. Trimming took off 1 base at V and 4 bases at J, with 7 bases between the two ends. This CDR3 has 13 residues. Germline V lookup: CDR1 SGHVS, CDR2 FNYEAQ. The full variable domain, rest sourced from reference TRBV7-6 and TRBJ1-2, is GAGVSQSPRYKVTKRGQDVALRCDPISGHVSLYWYRQALGQGPEFLTYFNYEAQQDKSGLPNDRFSAERPEGSISTLTIQRTEQRDSAMYRCASSLGTPYGYTFGSGTRLTVV.

J is TRBJ2-2 and V is TRBV6-5; D is undetermined. CDR1 MNHEY and CDR2 SVGAGI come from the germline V gene. This CDR3 has 13 residues. Trimming pared 4 bases from V and 2 bases from J, leaving 5 bases between. The CDR3 sequence is CASSFGNTGELFF. As DNA, the CDR3 is TGTGCCAGCAGTTTCGGAAACACCGGGGAGCTGTTTTTT.

The chain links TRBV5-1 to TRBJ1-3; 7 nucleotides align to TRBD1. Trimming at V came to 0 bases and at J to 0 bases, leaving 6 bases not matched to a gene. Germline V CDR1 and CDR2: SGHRS, YFSETQ. This CDR3 contains 17 residues. In DNA form, the CDR3 reads TGCGCCAGCAGCTTGGTTTCAGGGGGGAACTCTGGAAACACCATATATTTT. Encoded protein: CASSLVSGGNSGNTIYF.

In this sample, this clone turned up a few times. This chain connects TRBV11-1 to TRBJ1-2, with D perhaps matching TRBD1 (5 bases). Germline-derived CDR1 and CDR2 are SGHAT and FQDESV (reference sequence). V lost 3 bases and J lost 0, with 17 bases in between. This CDR3 has 17 residues. The CDR3 is CASSFRGPAPTNYGYTF. Written as DNA, the CDR3 is TGTGCCAGCAGCTTTAGGGGCCCCGCTCCTACTAACTATGGCTACACCTTC. Together with reference TRBV11-1 and TRBJ1-2, the CDR3 gives the full variable domain: EAEVAQSPRYKITEKSQAVAFWCDPISGHATLYWYRQILGQGPELLVQFQDESVVDDSQLPKDRFSAERLKGVDSTLKIQPAELGDSAMYLCASSFRGPAPTNYGYTFGSGTRLTVV.

This chain links TRBV7-9 with TRBJ2-2; 10 positions agree with TRBD1. The J segment lost 2 bases and the V segment lost 6 bases, leaving 15 bases of the junction unmatched. Germline V gene data show CDR1 as SEHNR and CDR2 as FQNEAQ (reference sequence). CDR3 length: 19 amino acids. The CDR3 coding sequence is TGTGCCAGCAGTTTTCGGGCCGCGGGACAGGGGACCAACACCGGGGAGCTGTTTTTT. It yields the protein CASSFRAAGQGTNTGELFF.

The rearrangement joins TRBV11-2 to TRBJ2-7; D may be TRBD1 or TRBD2 (5 bases each). Trimming removed 4 bases from V and 6 bases from J, with 25 bases in between. Germline CDR1 is SGHAT and CDR2 is FQNNGV. This CDR3 has 17 amino acids. The CDR3 region has the DNA TGTGCCAGCAGCTCGACTCCGGGACGCACCCCAGGAGGCGAGCAGTACTTC. This sequence encodes CASSSTPGRTPGGEQYF.

The genes are TRBV4-3 and TRBJ2-3; 10 nucleotides agree with TRBD2. This CDR3 region has 18 residues. After removal of 2 bases from V and 6 bases from J, the junction contained 14 bases not matched to a gene. The germline gives CDR1 LGHNA, CDR2 YSLEER. CDR3 in DNA: TGCGCCAGCAGCCAATCGGAACTAGCGGGGCCTGCAGGGGATACGCAGTATTTT. Protein: CASSQSELAGPAGDTQYF.

V is TRBV10-3 and J is TRBJ2-7; the match to TRBD1 covers 9 bases. Germline V gene data show CDR1 as ENHRY and CDR2 as SYGVKD. Unmatched junction bases numbered 7, after V lost 10 bases and J lost 3 bases. The CDR3 length is 13 residues. The CDR3 region has the DNA TGTGCCACCCTGGGACAGGGCGTCTACGAGCAGTACTTC. Encoded protein: CATLGQGVYEQYF.

The CDR3: CSVEDRSRVDGYTF. Written as DNA, the CDR3 is TGCAGCGTTGAAGATAGGTCGCGGGTGGATGGCTACACCTTC. This chain joins TRBV29-1 and TRBJ1-2; no clear D. Germline CDR1 is SQVTM and CDR2 is ANQGSEA. V was shortened by 0 bases and J by 6 bases, with 14 bases between the two germline ends. The CDR3 covers 14 residues.

V is TRBV5-6 and J is TRBJ2-5; tentatively, D is TRBD1 (5 bases). The CDR3 length is 15 residues. Germline CDR1 is SGHDT and CDR2 is YYEEEE. Trimming took off 4 bases at V and 4 bases at J, with 17 bases between the two ends. CDR3 coding DNA: TGTGCCAGCAGCGGATTTCAGGGTGGTTTAGAGACCCAGTACTTC. Protein sequence: CASSGFQGGLETQYF.